One T cell receptor beta chain is described in this entry. Its specificity is unknown. This sample was included in a study of shared clonotypes between healthy human individuals. The CDR3 consists of 13 residues. The germline V and J ends were trimmed by 6 bases and 8 bases, with 17 bases remaining between them. Germline CDR1 and CDR2: MDHEN and SYDVKM. Study observations and caveats: When naive CD4 clonotypes were compared across several donors, 4% to 6.5% were shared. Relative to memory subsets, naive subsets generally showed larger estimated richness.

Sequenced by immunoSEQ multiplex PCR; TCRdb stores in-frame clones only, minus some. The sample carries around 2.5 million clones, under 95% recorded once. HIV-negative, healthy adults without recent acute infections or vaccinations were the donors. What was sequenced was naive CD4+ T cells from PBMCs. Subset defined: CD45RA+ positively selected. V usage is TRBV28 and J usage is TRBJ2-7; D is possibly TRBD1 (6 bases). The clonotype originates from a man aged 18 to 35 in good health. Some clones in this sample may be carry-over from other donors' samples. The CDR3 DNA follows: TGTGCCAGCAGATTCGAAAGGGGGTTGCAGCAGTACTTC. Protein product: CASRFERGLQQYF.